What follows are 30 T cell receptor beta chains derived from one specimen sequenced in a study of early stage breast cancer tumors. Only in-frame clones appear in the TCRdb table, and some are missing; sequencing was by immunoSEQ multiplex PCR. The sample has about 53,000 clones; 80% to 95% are singletons. The sequencing input was blood. Receptors originate from a person aged 70 to 80 with breast cancer.

This rearrangement joins TRBV9 to TRBJ2-7, with 9 nucleotides matching TRBD1. V lost 4 bases to trimming and J lost 2 bases; unmatched junction nucleotides: 4. CDR3 length equals 14 residues. Germline loops: CDR1 SGDLS, CDR2 YYNGEE. The DNA of the CDR3 is TGTGCCAGCAGCTTTGGGACAGGGACCTACGAGCAGTACTTC. Translating gives CASSFGTGTYEQYF.

The gene calls are TRBV19 and TRBJ1-1, with a possible D match to TRBD1 (5 bases). The ends were cut back, 2 bases at V and 3 bases at J, with 16 bases in the middle. The CDR3 runs 16 residues. CDR1 LNHDA and CDR2 SQIVND come from the germline V gene (reference sequence). This chain's CDR3 is CASSISGVGWDTEAFF. CDR3 nucleotide sequence: TGTGCCAGTAGTATATCGGGGGTAGGGTGGGACACTGAAGCTTTCTTT. Full variable domain (outside the CDR3, taken from reference TRBV19 and TRBJ1-1): DGGITQSPKYLFRKEGQNVTLSCEQNLNHDAMYWYRQDPGQGLRLIYYSQIVNDFQKGDIAEGYSVSREKKESFPLTVTSAQKNPTAFYLCASSISGVGWDTEAFFGQGTRLTVV.

The chain is built from TRBV23-1 and TRBJ2-3; 8 bases map to TRBD2. TRBV23-1 is an open reading frame whose function is uncertain. V trimming: 2 bases; J trimming: 0 bases; junction bases outside the gene matches: 16. The CDR3 consists of 20 residues. The CDR3 region is CASSQRGSTKRGPSTDTQYF. The CDR3 nucleotides read TGCGCCAGCAGTCAACGGGGCTCGACGAAGCGGGGGCCTAGCACAGATACGCAGTATTTT.

The chain is built from TRBV18 and TRBJ1-2; TRBD1 aligns across 9 bases. CDR3 size: 15 residues. Germline V gene sequence: CDR1 KGHSH, CDR2 LQKENI. Trimming took 3 bases from V and 4 from J; bases not matched to a gene: 6. This CDR3 is CASSPSRDRVYGYTF. CDR3 DNA: TGTGCCAGCTCACCTTCCCGGGACAGGGTCTATGGCTACACCTTC.

The rearrangement links TRBV5-1 to TRBJ1-6, with D maybe TRBD1 (5 bases). The V gene lost 0 bases and the J gene lost 10 bases, with 14 bases spanning the gap. This CDR3 is built from 15 residues. Germline loops: CDR1 SGHRS, CDR2 YFSETQ. CDR3 amino acids: CASSLVDGGGSPLHF. In DNA, the CDR3 is TGCGCCAGCAGCTTGGTGGACGGGGGGGGATCACCCCTCCACTTT.

CDR3 protein: CAWAAGIQETQYF. Here the CDR3 DNA reads TGTGCCTGGGCCGCCGGGATTCAAGAGACCCAGTACTTC. The chain links TRBV30 to TRBJ2-5; D perhaps matches TRBD2 (5 bases). The V end was cut by 5 bases, the J end by 2 bases, with 12 bases between. Germline V CDR1 and CDR2: GTSNPN, SVGIG (reference sequence). This CDR3 is built from 13 residues. The complete variable domain, with remaining parts taken from reference TRBV30 and TRBJ2-5, reads SQTIHQWPATLVQPVGSPLSLECTVEGTSNPNLYWYRQAAGRGLQLLFYSVGIGQISSEVPQNLSASRPQDRQFILSSKKLLLSDSGFYLCAWAAGIQETQYFGPGTRLLVL.

The chain employs TRBV30 and TRBJ2-3; D is undetermined. V lost 2 bases to trimming and J lost 4 bases, with 7 bases between them. Germline CDR1 GTSNPN, CDR2 SVGIG (reference sequence). CDR3 length: 12 residues. DNA for the CDR3: TGTGCCTGGAGTCTCCGGGCAGATACGCAGTATTTT. Translation: CAWSLRADTQYF.

This chain connects TRBV7-3 to TRBJ1-2; 10 bases fit TRBD1. CDR3 length: 16 residues. Losses at the gene ends were 4 bases for V and 7 bases for J; bases not matched to a gene: 12. The germline V gene encodes CDR1 SGHTA and CDR2 FQGTGA. In nucleotides, the CDR3 is TGTGCCAGCAGCTATACTCCGGGACAGGGGATCAGTGGCTACACCTTC. Its translation is CASSYTPGQGISGYTF.

The chain uses TRBV6-5 and TRBJ1-2; 8 positions agree with TRBD1. Germline-derived CDR1 and CDR2 are MNHEY and SVGAGI. The CDR3 sequence is 14 residues long. V dropped 2 bases and J dropped 2; count of bases not matched to a gene: 1. CDR3 nucleotide sequence: TGTGCCAGCAGTTACGCAGGGGGCAACTATGGCTACACCTTC. Protein: CASSYAGGNYGYTF.

V and J are TRBV27 and TRBJ1-2, with TRBD1 matching 8 bases. The CDR3 runs to 13 residues. V lost 4 bases, J lost 5 bases, and 3 bases stayed unmatched. Germline assignment: CDR1 MNHEY and CDR2 SMNVEV (reference sequence). CDR3 sequence (DNA): TGTGCCAGCAGTTCGGGACAGGCATATGGCTACACCTTC. Its translation is CASSSGQAYGYTF.

This rearrangement joins TRBV10-1 to TRBJ1-4; 9 nucleotides agree with TRBD1. The CDR3 runs to 13 residues. V lost 8 bases and J lost 7; bases outside the gene matches: 5. Germline CDR1 and CDR2: WNHNN and SYGVQD (reference sequence). The CDR3 reads CASAGQGIEKLFF. The CDR3, as DNA: TGCGCCAGCGCCGGACAGGGGATTGAAAAACTGTTTTTT.

The chain recombines TRBV9 with TRBJ2-7; D perhaps matches TRBD1 (5 bases). There are 13 residues in the CDR3. The V end lost 0 bases, the J end lost 5 bases, and 9 bases lay between the germline ends. Germline V gene data show CDR1 as SGDLS and CDR2 as YYNGEE. CDR3 nucleotide sequence: TGTGCCAGCAGCGTAGTGTGGGGCGACGAGCAGTACTTC. Translation: CASSVVWGDEQYF.

This sequence joins TRBV4-3 and TRBJ2-3; 8 bases are a match to TRBD1. Germline V gives CDR1 LGHNA, CDR2 YSLEER. The CDR3 is made up of 15 amino acids. Trimming took 4 bases from V and 2 from J; bases not matched to a gene: 5. The CDR3 is CASSPRTGNTDTQYF. DNA for the CDR3: TGCGCCAGCAGCCCTAGGACAGGGAACACAGATACGCAGTATTTT.

In DNA, the CDR3 is TGTGCCAGCAACCTAGGGAGCGGGAGTTCCTACGAGCAGTACTTC. Encoded protein: CASNLGSGSSYEQYF. This chain links TRBV5-5 with TRBJ2-7; 8 bases agree with TRBD2. Germline V gives CDR1 SGHKS, CDR2 YYEKEE (reference sequence). The V segment lost 6 bases and the J segment 1 base; nucleotides outside the gene matches: 9. The CDR3 covers 15 residues. The whole variable domain, filled in from reference TRBV5-5 and TRBJ2-7, reads DAGVTQSPTHLIKTRGQQVTLRCSPISGHKSVSWYQQVLGQGPQFIFQYYEKEERGRGNFPDRFSARQFPNYSSELNVNALLLGDSALYLCASNLGSGSSYEQYFGPGTRLTVT.

The chain links TRBV6-5 to TRBJ1-1; possibly TRBD1 for D (6 bases). V gave up 7 bases and J gave up 1 base, with 10 bases separating them. The V gene's germline CDR1 is MNHEY and CDR2 SVGAGI. This CDR3 comprises 13 residues. CDR3 amino acids: CASTPDRNTEAFF. The CDR3 coding sequence is TGTGCCAGCACCCCGGACAGGAACACTGAAGCTTTCTTT.

The chain uses TRBV6-5 and TRBJ2-1; the match to TRBD2 covers 8 bases. The J segment lost 7 bases and the V segment lost 5 bases, leaving 10 bases of the junction unmatched. The CDR3 consists of 15 residues. Looked up from germline, CDR1 is MNHEY and CDR2 is SVGAGI. The CDR3 nucleotides are TGTGCCAGCAGTAACGGACTAGCCAACAAGAATGAGCAGTTCTTC. It yields the protein CASSNGLANKNEQFF.

J is TRBJ2-3 and V is TRBV7-2, with TRBD2 matching 9 bases. This CDR3 is built from 13 residues. Trimming at V came to 8 bases and at J to 6 bases, leaving 6 bases not matched to a gene. Per germline, CDR1 SGHTA and CDR2 FQGNSA. CDR3 residues: CASGGGAADTQYF. CDR3 nucleotides: TGTGCCAGCGGCGGGGGGGCGGCTGATACGCAGTATTTT. Complete variable domain (other parts from reference TRBV7-2 and TRBJ2-3): GAGVSQSPSNKVTEKGKDVELRCDPISGHTALYWYRQSLGQGLEFLIYFQGNSAPDKSGLPSDRFSAERTGGSVSTLTIQRTQQEDSAVYLCASGGGAADTQYFGPGTRLTVL.

The chain couples TRBV7-3 to TRBJ1-1; D remains unclear. Looked up from germline, CDR1 is SGHTA and CDR2 is FQGTGA. The CDR3 totals 13 residues. Trimming removed 3 bases from V and 2 bases from J, with 7 bases in between. CDR3 residues: CASSFNRNTEAFF. The DNA of the CDR3 is TGTGCCAGCAGCTTCAACAGAAACACTGAAGCTTTCTTT.

This clone was observed a handful of times. The V gene is TRBV19, the J gene TRBJ1-1; 10 nucleotides match TRBD1. CDR3 length: 16 amino acids. CDR1 is LNHDA, CDR2 SQIVND, per germline (reference sequence). The trim removed 1 base at V and 0 bases at J, leaving 2 bases unmatched. CDR3 residues: CASSIGQGALNTEAFF. As DNA, the CDR3 is TGTGCCAGTAGTATAGGACAGGGGGCTTTGAACACTGAAGCTTTCTTT.

V is TRBV30 and J is TRBJ1-2; 9 bases align to TRBD1. The CDR3 loop spans 14 amino acids. V lost 5 bases, J lost 8 bases, and 12 bases stayed unmatched. Germline V gives CDR1 GTSNPN, CDR2 SVGIG (reference sequence). The CDR3 DNA reads TGTGCCTGGGGTTCGGACAGGGGCCGGGGAGGCTACACCTTC. It yields the protein CAWGSDRGRGGYTF.

This rearrangement joins TRBV10-1 to TRBJ1-6, with D uncertain. Germline CDR1 WNHNN, CDR2 SYGVQD (reference sequence). V dropped 4 bases and J dropped 7 bases, with 8 bases sitting between them. The CDR3 contains 13 residues. CDR3 sequence reads: CASSVASNSPLHF. CDR3 nucleotide sequence: TGCGCCAGCAGTGTGGCCTCCAATTCACCCCTCCACTTT.

This sequence joins TRBV5-6 and TRBJ1-4, with TRBD1 matching over 9 bases. Per germline, CDR1 SGHDT and CDR2 YYEEEE. The V and J ends lost 5 bases and 5 bases, in that order; junction bases with no gene match: 4. CDR3 size: 14 residues. CDR3 DNA: TGTGCCAGCAGGGAGACAGGGGGAAATGAAAAACTGTTTTTT. Translated, it gives CASRETGGNEKLFF.

J is TRBJ2-1 and V is TRBV7-3, with a possible D match to TRBD2 (6 bases). Deletions cut 5 bases from V and 6 bases from J, with 14 bases between. Germline CDR1 is SGHTA and CDR2 is FQGTGA. This CDR3 has 14 amino acids. The CDR3 spells CASSLAGYGNEQFF. The CDR3 DNA is TGTGCCAGCAGCCTTGCGGGGTATGGCAATGAGCAGTTCTTC.

The chain carries TRBV11-3 and TRBJ2-2; D not resolved. This CDR3 has 13 amino acids. CDR1 SGHNT and CDR2 YENEEA come from the germline V gene. V dropped 2 bases and J dropped 7 bases, with 8 bases sitting between them. This chain's CDR3 is CASSLSRNGELFF. CDR3 coding DNA: TGTGCCAGCAGCTTATCGCGGAACGGGGAGCTGTTTTTT.

This clone appeared a single time. The chain uses TRBV7-8 and TRBJ2-7, with 8 bases identical to TRBD2. The CDR3 loop spans 15 amino acids. V lost 6 bases to trimming and J lost 2 bases; unmatched junction nucleotides: 9. The germline CDR1 and CDR2 sequences are SGHVS and FQNEAQ. CDR3 sequence reads: CASRRPGLAPYEQYF. The CDR3 coding sequence is TGTGCCAGCAGGCGTCCCGGACTAGCCCCCTACGAGCAGTACTTC.

The V and J genes are TRBV9 and TRBJ1-4; D uncertain. CDR3 length: 8 residues. The germline V gene has CDR1 SGDLS and CDR2 YYNGEE. The V end lost 7 bases, the J end lost 11 bases, and 3 bases lay between the germline ends. CDR3 in amino acids: CASEKLFF. CDR3 nucleotides: TGTGCCAGCGAGAAACTGTTTTTT.

CDR3 region: CASSPGTSQIQETQYF. The CDR3 nucleotides read TGTGCCAGCAGCCCCGGGACTAGTCAAATACAAGAGACCCAGTACTTC. The chain employs TRBV7-9 and TRBJ2-5, with 8 nucleotides matching TRBD2. The ends lost 5 bases at V and 2 bases at J; junction bases unmatched: 10. The germline V gene encodes CDR1 SEHNR and CDR2 FQNEAQ (reference sequence). The CDR3 runs 16 residues.

As to this clone: The sample has other DNA sequences that encode this CDR3 too. The chain combines TRBV11-3 with TRBJ1-6; D remains ambiguous. CDR1 is SGHNT, CDR2 YENEEA, per germline. V lost 1 base, J lost 7 bases, and 5 bases lay in between. This CDR3 is 13 amino acids long. The CDR3 DNA reads as TGTGCCAGCAGCTTAGGAGGGAATTCACCCCTCCACTTT. This sequence encodes CASSLGGNSPLHF.

The chain has TRBV2 and TRBJ2-3; 10 bases are a match to TRBD1. The CDR3 runs 14 residues. Germline V CDR1 and CDR2: SNHLY, FYNNEI. The ends lost 7 bases at V and 5 bases at J; junction bases unmatched: 6. The DNA for the CDR3 is TGTGCCAGCACGGTAGGGACAGGGGAAGATACGCAGTATTTT. It specifies CASTVGTGEDTQYF.

The chain has TRBV11-1 and TRBJ2-5; 7 nucleotides align to TRBD2. The length of the CDR3 is 14 residues. V lost 3 bases to trimming and J lost 11 bases; unmatched junction nucleotides: 12. CDR1 and CDR2 from the germline V gene are SGHAT and FQDESV (reference sequence). This CDR3 reads CASSLSGGGRFQYF. CDR3 nucleotide sequence: TGTGCCAGCAGCTTGAGCGGCGGGGGACGATTTCAGTACTTC.